This T cell receptor beta chain was recorded in a study of cytomegalovirus exposure and HLA in healthy donors. For the study at large: When 350 to 500 donors were genotyped, just over 80% of them were found to fall in the Caucasian-associated ancestry cluster.

Researchers ran the PCR with 60 Vbeta and 13 Jbeta primers. The repertoire was sequenced with immunoSEQ multiplex PCR; TCRdb's copy has only in-frame clones and lacks some. The sample holds around 200,000 clones, about 80% seen once. The CDR3 is 19 residues long. The germline V gene encodes CDR1 LGHNA and CDR2 YNFKEQ. Germline trimming cut 1 base from V and 0 bases from J; bases unmatched to any gene: 12. The TCR sequence derives from a woman between 55 and 75 years old in good health and CMV-seropositive. Sequenced material: PBMCs. V is TRBV4-2 and J is TRBJ2-3; the match to TRBD2 covers 8 bases. The CDR3 DNA reads as TGTGCCAGCAGCCAAGGGGTTCGGGCTAGCGGGCTAAGCACAGATACGCAGTATTTT. It codes for CASSQGVRASGLSTDTQYF.